These 16 T cell receptor beta chains share one sample of origin, sequenced in a study of cytomegalovirus exposure and HLA in healthy donors. The PCR ran on 60 Vbeta and 13 Jbeta primers. The table came from immunoSEQ multiplex PCR; TCRdb's copy has only in-frame clones and leaves some out. The repertoire holds about 130,000 clones, around 85% seen once, with around 4% in the top ten. Sequenced material: PBMCs. These receptors were taken from a man aged 18 to 30 in good health and CMV-seropositive.

V usage is TRBV19 and J usage is TRBJ1-3; D remains ambiguous. Germline values: CDR1 LNHDA, CDR2 SQIVND (reference sequence). This CDR3 has 14 amino acids. The ends were cut back, 5 bases at V and 3 bases at J, with 11 bases in the middle. The CDR3 nucleotides are TGTGCCAGTAGTCAACATAGCGGTGGAAACACCATATATTTT. This gives the protein CASSQHSGGNTIYF.

This chain links TRBV7-8 with TRBJ2-7, with D uncertain. The germline V gene has CDR1 SGHVS and CDR2 FQNEAQ. CDR3 length: 15 amino acids. V lost 1 base to trimming and J lost 3 bases, with 13 bases between them. CDR3 region: CASSLGRLVLYEQYF. CDR3 nucleotide sequence: TGTGCCAGCAGCTTAGGACGCCTAGTCCTCTACGAGCAGTACTTC. The entire variable domain, with the rest obtained from reference TRBV7-8 and TRBJ2-7, is as follows: GAGVSQSPRYKVAKRGQDVALRCDPISGHVSLFWYQQALGQGPEFLTYFQNEAQLDKSGLPSDRFFAERPEGSVSTLKIQRTQQEDSAVYLCASSLGRLVLYEQYFGPGTRLTVT.

The V call is TRBV5-6, the J call TRBJ1-2; TRBD1 agrees at 7 bases. CDR3 length: 14 residues. Per germline, CDR1 SGHDT and CDR2 YYEEEE. V dropped 2 bases and J dropped 8; count of bases not matched to a gene: 9. The CDR3 sequence is CASSLQGPLGGYTF. CDR3 sequence (DNA): TGTGCCAGCAGCTTACAGGGGCCACTGGGGGGCTACACCTTC. Combining the CDR3 with reference TRBV5-6 and TRBJ1-2 gives the whole variable domain DAGVTQSPTHLIKTRGQQVTLRCSPKSGHDTVSWYQQALGQGPQFIFQYYEEEERQRGNFPDRFSGHQFPNYSSELNVNALLLGDSALYLCASSLQGPLGGYTFGSGTRLTVV.

This clone was recorded only once. The chain recombines TRBV7-2 with TRBJ2-7, with 8 nucleotides matching TRBD1. Germline CDR1 is SGHTA and CDR2 is FQGNSA. V was pared by 5 bases and J by 2 bases, with 8 bases of the junction left unmatched. This CDR3 region has 15 residues. The CDR3 spells CASSPQGQAAYEQYF. CDR3 nucleotides: TGTGCCAGCAGCCCCCAGGGACAGGCAGCCTACGAGCAGTACTTC.

The chain links TRBV21-1 to TRBJ1-5; the D call TRBD1 from the table was never checked on the DNA. TRBV21-1 is a listed pseudogene. The length of the CDR3 is 17 residues. The DNA for the CDR3 is TGTGCCAGCAGCCCTTCGACAGGGTTCTATAGCAATCAGCCCCAGCATTTT. Protein: CASSPSTGFYSNQPQHF.

This clone occurred a few times. CDR3 nucleotides: TGTGCCAGCAGCGCGGACAGGGGTAGCGGTGGCTACACCTTC. Encoded protein: CASSADRGSGGYTF. The chain is built from TRBV5-8 and TRBJ1-2, with 9 nucleotides matching TRBD1. The germline gives CDR1 SGHTS, CDR2 YDEGEE. The CDR3 has 14 residues. Germline trimming cut 4 bases from V and 7 bases from J; bases unmatched to any gene: 8. Full variable domain (missing parts from reference TRBV5-8 and TRBJ1-2): EAGVTQSPTHLIKTRGQQATLRCSPISGHTSVYWYQQALGLGLQFLLWYDEGEERNRGNFPPRFSGRQFPNYSSELNVNALELEDSALYLCASSADRGSGGYTFGSGTRLTVV.

J is TRBJ1-4 and V is TRBV29-1; D perhaps matches TRBD1 (5 bases). Trimming left V 7 bases short and J 4 bases short, with 19 bases between. The CDR3 is made up of 15 amino acids. Per the germline V gene, CDR1 is SQVTM and CDR2 is ANQGSEA. Here the CDR3 DNA reads TGCAGCGCCGGGCGGGGGGGGAGTATTAATGAAAAACTGTTTTTT. This codes for CSAGRGGSINEKLFF.

This sequence joins TRBV4-1 and TRBJ2-3; weak D call: TRBD2 (6 bases). This CDR3 is 15 amino acids long. Trimming pared 4 bases from V and 6 bases from J, leaving 17 bases between. Germline loops: CDR1 MGHRA, CDR2 YSYEKL. The CDR3 loop is CASSRLGGRGDTQYF. The CDR3 coding sequence is TGCGCCAGCAGCCGCCTAGGAGGGAGAGGGGATACGCAGTATTTT.

The rearrangement links TRBV7-2 to TRBJ2-3, with 11 bases aligning to TRBD2. Germline CDR1 is SGHTA and CDR2 is FQGNSA. The CDR3 consists of 16 residues. V trimming: 2 bases; J trimming: 4 bases; junction bases outside the gene matches: 5. In DNA form, the CDR3 reads TGTGCCAGCAGCTTACTGGGACTAGCGGCCTCAGATACGCAGTATTTT. This sequence encodes CASSLLGLAASDTQYF.

The rearrangement joins TRBV10-3 to TRBJ2-7; D is unclear. Trimming stripped 0 bases from V and 6 bases from J, with 9 bases between. The CDR3 is made up of 13 amino acids. CDR1 and CDR2 from the germline V gene are ENHRY and SYGVKD. The CDR3 loop is CAISESPGGEQYF. The CDR3, as DNA: TGTGCCATCAGTGAGTCACCAGGTGGCGAGCAGTACTTC.

The rearrangement links TRBV19 to TRBJ1-2, with TRBD1 matching 7 bases. CDR3 length: 12 residues. With 8 bases clipped from V and 6 bases from J, the junction kept 6 bases outside the gene matches. Germline CDR1 is LNHDA and CDR2 is SQIVND (reference sequence). CDR3 amino acids: CASGDSWNGYTF. The CDR3 nucleotides are TGTGCCAGTGGGGACAGTTGGAATGGCTACACCTTC.

This clone was detected only once. Other DNA sequences in the same sample also yield this CDR3. The gene calls are TRBV11-2 and TRBJ2-7; D gene ambiguous. Trimming removed 1 base at V and 0 bases at J, with 4 bases between. Germline CDR1 and CDR2: SGHAT and FQNNGV. CDR3 length: 13 amino acids. CDR3 DNA: TGTGCCAGCAGCTTAGGCAGCTCCTACGAGCAGTACTTC. Amino acids: CASSLGSSYEQYF.

Only one count was recorded for this clone. The rearrangement links TRBV7-9 to TRBJ2-3, with TRBD2 matching 7 bases. Germline CDR1 and CDR2: SEHNR and FQNEAQ (reference sequence). This CDR3 is 17 amino acids long. Trimming at V came to 2 bases and at J to 2 bases, leaving 10 bases not matched to a gene. CDR3 sequence: CASSLPTSALNTDTQYF. CDR3 sequence (DNA): TGTGCCAGCAGCTTACCAACTAGCGCTCTTAACACAGATACGCAGTATTTT.

This clone was detected only a few times. The chain uses TRBV19 and TRBJ1-2; TRBD1 is a possible D gene (5 bases). CDR1 and CDR2 from the germline V gene are LNHDA and SQIVND (reference sequence). V gave up 2 bases and J gave up 6 bases, with 13 bases separating them. The CDR3 consists of 14 residues. CDR3 loop: CASSIISEGNGYTF. The CDR3 DNA reads as TGTGCCAGTAGTATAATTTCGGAGGGGAATGGCTACACCTTC.

The chain uses TRBV18 and TRBJ2-7; D gene unclear. Trimming removed 4 bases at V and 2 bases at J, with 24 bases between. CDR1 and CDR2 from the germline V gene are KGHSH and LQKENI. The CDR3 is made up of 18 amino acids. The CDR3 coding sequence is TGTGCCAGCTCACTGCTATTGCCCGGGTCCTCTACGGCCTACGAGCAGTACTTC. Its protein is CASSLLLPGSSTAYEQYF. Full variable domain (remainder filled in from reference TRBV18 and TRBJ2-7): NAGVMQNPRHLVRRRGQEARLRCSPMKGHSHVYWYRQLPEEGLKFMVYLQKENIIDESGMPKERFSAEFPKEGPSILRIQQVVRGDSAAYFCASSLLLPGSSTAYEQYFGPGTRLTVT.

The chain combines TRBV5-1 with TRBJ1-2, with 8 positions matching TRBD1. This CDR3 contains 14 residues. Germline CDR1 is SGHRS and CDR2 is YFSETQ. V lost 4 bases, J lost 4 bases, and 6 bases stayed unmatched. The CDR3 DNA sequence: TGCGCCAGCAGCCAAGGACAGGGTGGCTATGGCTACACCTTC. It codes for CASSQGQGGYGYTF. Full variable domain (outside the CDR3, taken from reference TRBV5-1 and TRBJ1-2): KAGVTQTPRYLIKTRGQQVTLSCSPISGHRSVSWYQQTPGQGLQFLFEYFSETQRNKGNFPGRFSGRQFSNSRSEMNVSTLELGDSALYLCASSQGQGGYGYTFGSGTRLTVV.